The T cell receptor (beta chain) under discussion was sequenced for a study of blood T cells in healthy people across ages. General observations from the study: Getting older went along with TCR beta diversity per million T cells dropping roughly linearly.

Ten milliliters of peripheral blood were drawn from each donor. V was clipped by 4 bases and J by 5 bases; unmatched bases: 15. CDR3 length equals 18 residues. Germline V gene data show CDR1 as SGHTA and CDR2 as FQGNSA. Many counts were recorded for this clonotype. The antigen is unknown. A second 7 to 11 cycle PCR used barcoded and J-beta primers. Each sample provided no less than 2.5 million CDR3-containing paired-end reads. TCRdb reprocessed the 5' RACE reads via MiXCR and lists one record per CDR3 protein. Here the sample spans more than 1.4 million distinct CDR3 sequences, approximately 40% being singletons.

This chain links TRBV7-2 with TRBJ2-1, with TRBD2 identical over 9 bases. Sequencing used blood. This sequence was found in a woman younger than 35 in good health. CDR3: CASSSRPPLLAGNNEQFF. CDR3 DNA: TGTGCCAGCAGCTCCCGACCGCCCTTACTAGCGGGTAACAATGAGCAGTTCTTC.